Given below is one T cell receptor beta chain in context. Germline V gives CDR1 SGDLS, CDR2 YYNGEE. Trimming shortened V by 2 bases and J by 0 bases, and 12 bases separated the two germline ends. The CDR3 sequence is 16 residues long. The data belong to a study of shared clonotypes between healthy human individuals. The repertoire was sequenced with immunoSEQ multiplex PCR; TCRdb's copy has only in-frame clones and lacks some. The table records over 950,000 clones, approximately 75% of them present only once. Each sample came from a Caucasian adult donor living in Nashville, Tennessee. Input material: memory CD4+ T cells from PBMCs. Subset in this sample: CD45RA-negative fraction. This TCR derives from a man aged 18 to 30 in good health. Some clones in this sample may be carry-over from other donors' samples. The V call is TRBV9, the J call TRBJ1-3; D possibly corresponds to TRBD1 (6 bases). The CDR3 region has the DNA TGTGCCAGCAGCGTGAGGGACACCCGCTCTGGAAACACCATATATTTT. Its translation is CASSVRDTRSGNTIYF.